This TCR beta chain originates from a study of blood T cell repertoires in COVID-19. The repertoire was sequenced with immunoSEQ multiplex PCR; TCRdb's copy has only in-frame clones and lacks some. The sample gives about 250,000 clones, less than 90% of which show up once; about 3% is in the top ten. The sequence derives from a woman aged 45-65 years who had recovered from COVID-19. Sequenced material: PBMCs or T cells enriched from blood (not recorded which).

The CDR3 here is CASSLGGAWVFF. CDR3 in DNA: TGTGCCAGCAGCTTAGGCGGGGCCTGGGTTTTCTTC. The chain joins TRBV11-2 to TRBJ2-1, with D tentatively TRBD2 (6 bases). Trimming shortened V by 1 base and J by 16 bases, and 14 bases separated the two germline ends. The germline V gene has CDR1 SGHAT and CDR2 FQNNGV. CDR3 length equals 12 residues.